This is a list of T cell receptor beta chains from one sample in a study of cytomegalovirus exposure and HLA in healthy donors. The protocol was immunoSEQ multiplex PCR, while the TCRdb copy is restricted to in-frame clones and leaves out a portion. The sample lists 150,000 or so clones, 80% to 90% occurring once. Sequenced: PBMCs. The source is a woman under 30 in good health and CMV-seronegative. CDR3s include the opening cysteine and the closing phenylalanine or tryptophan. The D gene is left open where the match is weak. For some rows the clone size is stated as once, few or many, or as a class when expanded; others skip it.

13	TRBV5-1	TRBJ1-1	NA	NA	TGCGCCAGCAGCTTGTCCCTAGACACTGAAGCTTTCTTT	CASSLSLDTEAFF
12	TRBV2	TRBJ2-7	NA	NA	TGTGCCAGCAGTTTTAGCTCCTACGAGCAGTACTTC	CASSFSSYEQYF
15	TRBV5-1	TRBJ2-4	NA	NA	TGCGCCAGCAGCTCATTGGCAGGGTCGACGAACATTCAGTACTTC	CASSSLAGSTNIQYF
15	TRBV29-1	TRBJ2-7	NA	NA	TGCAGCGCCACAAGACAGCTTGCTGACTCCTACGAGCAGTACTTC	CSATRQLADSYEQYF
15	TRBV5-1	TRBJ2-5	NA	TRBD2	TGCGCCAGCCTCCCACTAGCGGGGTCCGGGGAGACCCAGTACTTC	CASLPLAGSGETQYF
15	TRBV5-4	TRBJ2-5	few	TRBD2	TGTGCCAGCAGCTTGACCGGGACTAGCTTTGAGACCCAGTACTTC	CASSLTGTSFETQYF
12	TRBV5-4	TRBJ1-3	NA	NA	TGTGCCAGATCGGTGGAGGGAAACACCATATATTTT	CARSVEGNTIYF
14	TRBV7-9	TRBJ1-2	NA	NA	TGTGCCAGCATCCGAGTAGGACAGTCCTATGGCTACACCTTC	CASIRVGQSYGYTF
13	TRBV11-1	TRBJ1-1	once	NA	TGTGCCAGCAGCTCCCAGGGGAACACTGAAGCTTTCTTT	CASSSQGNTEAFF
13	TRBV18	TRBJ1-1	NA	NA	TGTGCCAGCTCACCACAAGGGGACACTGAAGCTTTCTTT	CASSPQGDTEAFF
15	TRBV25-1	TRBJ1-6	few	NA	TGTGCCAGCAGTGAACCCCCAGGGGATAATTCACCCCTCCACTTT	CASSEPPGDNSPLHF
12	TRBV11-2	TRBJ2-5	NA	NA	TGTGCCAGCAGCTCGAGCCCGGGGACCCAGTACTTC	CASSSSPGTQYF
12	TRBV7-9	TRBJ1-6	NA	NA	TGTGCCAGCAGCCAAATCAATTCACCCCTCCACTTT	CASSQINSPLHF
15	TRBV7-9	TRBJ2-7	once	NA	TGTGCCAGCAGCTTAGGCGGGGGCCACCCCTACGAGCAGTACTTC	CASSLGGGHPYEQYF
17	TRBV5-1	TRBJ2-5	NA	NA	TGCGCCAGCAGCTTGATGTTGTCGCAATACAACCAAGAGACCCAGTACTTC	CASSLMLSQYNQETQYF
15	TRBV9	TRBJ2-1	NA	NA	TGTGCCAGCAGCGTAGGGCCCGTGACCTACAATGAGCAGTTCTTC	CASSVGPVTYNEQFF
13	TRBV7-9	TRBJ1-1	NA	NA	TGTGCCAGCAGCTTAGCGCAAGGGGCTGAAGCTTTCTTT	CASSLAQGAEAFF
14	TRBV9	TRBJ2-1	NA	NA	TGTGCCAGCAGCGTAGGGAGCTCCTACAATGAGCAGTTCTTC	CASSVGSSYNEQFF
13	TRBV7-3	TRBJ1-3	NA	NA	TGTGCCAGCAGCTTAACTGCGGGAAACACCATATATTTT	CASSLTAGNTIYF
13	TRBV7-2	TRBJ2-5	once	TRBD1	TGTGCCAGCAGCTCGACGACAGGGCGGGCCCAGTACTTC	CASSSTTGRAQYF
14	TRBV7-9	TRBJ1-6	NA	NA	TGTGCCAGCAGCTTTTTCCAGGGGAATTCACCCCTCCACTTT	CASSFFQGNSPLHF
13	TRBV6-4	TRBJ2-1	NA	NA	TGTGCCAGCAGAGAAACGGGGGTAAATGAGCAGTTCTTC	CASRETGVNEQFF
15	TRBV6-6	TRBJ1-5	NA	NA	TGTGCCAGCAGGACCCGCAGCGGAGAAGGTCAGCCCCAGCATTTT	CASRTRSGEGQPQHF
12	TRBV6-4	TRBJ1-1	NA	NA	TGTGCCAGCAGTGACTGGTCAGGGAAAGCTTTCTTT	CASSDWSGKAFF
16	TRBV25-1	TRBJ2-3	NA	TRBD1	TGTGCCAGCAGTAGCCTGACCGGACAGGGGGCAGATACGCAGTATTTT	CASSSLTGQGADTQYF
11	TRBV6-1	TRBJ2-1	NA	NA	TGTGCCAGCAGAGGGGGTGGGGAGCAGTTCTTC	CASRGGGEQFF
14	TRBV4-1	TRBJ1-2	once	TRBD1	TGCGCCAGCAGCCAAGAGGGACAGAACTATGGCTACACCTTC	CASSQEGQNYGYTF
15	TRBV7-9	TRBJ1-2	NA	TRBD1	TGTGCCAGCAGCCTATCAGGGACAGCCGGCTATGGCTACACCTTC	CASSLSGTAGYGYTF
13	TRBV27	TRBJ1-1	NA	NA	TGTGCCAGCAGTTTGGACAGGAACACTGAAGCTTTCTTT	CASSLDRNTEAFF
13	TRBV9	TRBJ2-7	NA	NA	TGTGCCAGCAGCGTATGTCGAGACTGCGAGCAGTACTTC	CASSVCRDCEQYF
14	TRBV2	TRBJ1-5	NA	NA	TGTGCCAGCAGGGGCCCCGGTTCGGATCAGCCCCAGCATTTT	CASRGPGSDQPQHF
13	TRBV4-1	TRBJ1-5	NA	TRBD1	TGCGCCAGCAGTCGGACAGGGGGTCAGCCCCAGCATTTT	CASSRTGGQPQHF